Presented here are 24 T cell receptor beta chains from one specimen sequenced in a study of blood T cell repertoires in COVID-19. Clones were read by immunoSEQ multiplex PCR, and TCRdb kept only the in-frame ones, dropping some. This sample has more than 200,000 clones; approximately 90% occur once, and the top ten carry more than 3.5%. The sample was PBMCs or T cells enriched from blood (not recorded which). These receptors originate from a woman aged 25 to 45 who had recovered from COVID-19.

DNA of the CDR3: TGTGCCAGCAGCCGCCAGGACAGCCTGAACACTGAAGCTTTCTTT. It encodes CASSRQDSLNTEAFF. The chain joins TRBV28 to TRBJ1-1, with D possibly being TRBD1 (6 bases). The CDR3 has 15 residues. Germline assignment: CDR1 MDHEN and CDR2 SYDVKM. V shed 6 bases and J shed 0 bases, with 14 bases lying between them.

V usage is TRBV6-5 and J usage is TRBJ2-7; possibly TRBD2 for D (6 bases). In germline, CDR1 is MNHEY, CDR2 SVGAGI. Deletions cut 5 bases from V and 3 bases from J, with 14 bases between. CDR3 size: 14 residues. The CDR3 DNA reads as TGTGCCAGCAGTCCACGCACCGGGGGCTACGAGCAGTACTTC. It encodes CASSPRTGGYEQYF.

This chain links TRBV28 with TRBJ1-2; D gene unclear. CDR3 size: 15 residues. Trimming left V 6 bases short and J 0 bases short, with 14 bases between. Germline V CDR1 and CDR2: MDHEN, SYDVKM. CDR3 in DNA: TGTGCCAGCAGGATAAGTAGCAGTTCTAACTATGGCTACACCTTC. Residues: CASRISSSSNYGYTF.

This chain joins TRBV6-1 and TRBJ1-1, with D perhaps matching TRBD1 (5 bases). The CDR3 runs to 14 residues. Trimming cost V 2 bases and J 8 bases, with 15 bases left between them. Germline assignment: CDR1 MNHNS and CDR2 SASEGT. CDR3 DNA sequence: TGTGCCAGCAGTGAAATTTGGGGGACTCAGGAAGCTTTCTTT. Translating gives CASSEIWGTQEAFF.

Note on this clone: Other nucleotide sequences from this sample produce the same CDR3. The chain couples TRBV3-1 (or the pseudogene TRBV3-2) to TRBJ2-6; D not resolved. V lost 0 bases, J lost 0 bases, and 3 bases lay in between. Germline V gene sequence: CDR1 LGHDT, CDR2 YNNKEL (reference sequence). The CDR3 totals 15 residues. The CDR3 region is CASSQDYSGANVLTF. The CDR3 bases are TGTGCCAGCAGCCAAGATTACTCTGGGGCCAACGTCCTGACTTTC.

The chain carries TRBV28 and TRBJ2-1; 11 bases map to TRBD2. The CDR3 runs to 17 residues. Germline CDR1 and CDR2: MDHEN and SYDVKM. After removal of 6 bases from V and 4 bases from J, the junction contained 11 bases not matched to a gene. The CDR3, as DNA: TGTGCCAGCAGCGCTAGACCCGGGACTAGCGGATACAATGAGCAGTTCTTC. Translating it yields CASSARPGTSGYNEQFF.

The chain employs TRBV2 and TRBJ1-2, with no clear D. The CDR3 contains 12 residues. Per the germline V gene, CDR1 is SNHLY and CDR2 is FYNNEI. V lost 3 bases to trimming and J lost 4 bases, with 6 bases between them. The CDR3 bases are TGTGCCAGCAGTGAGAACAGCTATGGCTACACCTTC. This sequence encodes CASSENSYGYTF.

J is TRBJ2-3 and V is TRBV21-1; no check of the table's D call, TRBD2, against the DNA was made. TRBV21-1 is an annotated pseudogene. The CDR3 consists of 16 residues. The CDR3 nucleotides read TGTGCCAGCAGCAAGAGGGGCGGGACCTTCACAGATACGCAGTATTTT. It codes for CASSKRGGTFTDTQYF.

The chain combines TRBV14 with TRBJ1-2; D unclear. Trimming cost V 1 base and J 8 bases, with 14 bases left between them. This CDR3 spans 14 amino acids. The germline gives CDR1 SGHDN, CDR2 FVKESK. Here the CDR3 DNA reads TGTGCCAGCAGCCAAGGGAACAGCGGGTACGGCTACACCTTC. Translated: CASSQGNSGYGYTF.

The chain recombines TRBV6-4 with TRBJ1-2; D might be TRBD1 (6 bases). The V end lost 2 bases, the J end lost 6 bases, and 13 bases lay between the germline ends. The CDR3 runs 14 residues. The germline V gene encodes CDR1 MRHNA and CDR2 SNTAGT. CDR3 sequence reads: CASSDPLAGDGYTF. CDR3 DNA: TGTGCCAGCAGTGACCCTCTGGCAGGGGATGGCTACACCTTC.

The chain couples TRBV7-2 to TRBJ2-3; the D gene is possibly TRBD1 (5 bases). CDR1 and CDR2 from the germline V gene are SGHTA and FQGNSA. There are 16 residues in the CDR3. V was pared by 1 base and J by 2 bases, with 13 bases between. The CDR3 reads CASSLGTRVTTDTQYF. The CDR3 DNA reads TGTGCCAGCAGCTTAGGAACCAGGGTGACCACAGATACGCAGTATTTT.

This clone was seen only once. The V call is TRBV7-2, the J call TRBJ2-1; D call uncertain. The germline V gene encodes CDR1 SGHTA and CDR2 FQGNSA. This CDR3 comprises 16 residues. V was pared by 1 base and J by 0 bases, with 10 bases between. The DNA of the CDR3 is TGTGCCAGCAGCTTAGGGGTAAGACTCTCCTACAATGAGCAGTTCTTC. Its protein product is CASSLGVRLSYNEQFF.

For the CDR3, the DNA is TGTGCCACCAGCAGAGATAAGACAGGATTACCTGGGGCCAACGTCCTGACTTTC. Its protein product is CATSRDKTGLPGANVLTF. The J gene is TRBJ2-6, the V gene TRBV15, with TRBD1 as a possible D gene (6 bases). The CDR3 runs 18 residues. In germline, CDR1 is LNHNV, CDR2 YYDKDF (reference sequence). Between the trimmed V and J ends, which lost 0 bases and 2 bases, there was a span of 14 bases.

V usage is TRBV18 and J usage is TRBJ2-7; maybe TRBD2 (6 bases). Trimming took off 3 bases at V and 0 bases at J, with 15 bases between the two ends. The CDR3 loop spans 16 amino acids. In germline, CDR1 is KGHSH, CDR2 LQKENI. CDR3 bases: TGTGCCAGCTCACCTCCGCGGGACCACCGCTCCTACGAGCAGTACTTC. Its protein is CASSPPRDHRSYEQYF.

The rearrangement joins TRBV13 to TRBJ1-2; D gene ambiguous. This CDR3 spans 13 amino acids. The germline V gene encodes CDR1 PRHDT and CDR2 FYEKMQ (reference sequence). Trimming took 3 bases from V and 0 from J, leaving 5 bases between them. CDR3 in amino acids: CASSFSTNYGYTF. The CDR3 coding sequence is TGTGCCAGCAGCTTCTCTACTAACTATGGCTACACCTTC.

This clone was counted between two and nine times. The chain links TRBV3-1 (or the pseudogene TRBV3-2) to TRBJ1-3; D is unclear. Trimming took 4 bases from V and 3 from J, leaving 13 bases between them. Germline CDR1 and CDR2: LGHDT and YNNKEL (reference sequence). The CDR3 length is 15 residues. The CDR3: CASSLEERRGNTIYF. The CDR3 DNA sequence: TGTGCCAGCAGCCTCGAGGAGCGGCGTGGAAACACCATATATTTT.

This chain joins TRBV6-5 and TRBJ1-2; 12 nucleotides match TRBD1. The V gene end was trimmed by 8 bases and the J gene end by 11 bases; junction bases not matched to a gene: 15. This CDR3 has 15 residues. Germline CDR1 MNHEY, CDR2 SVGAGI. The CDR3 here is CASSSPGQGAFRYTF. The CDR3 DNA is TGTGCCAGCTCCTCCCCGGGACAGGGGGCTTTCAGGTACACCTTC.

The chain uses TRBV6-5 and TRBJ1-2; TRBD1 is a possible D gene (6 bases). This CDR3 comprises 16 residues. Looked up from germline, CDR1 is MNHEY and CDR2 is SVGAGI. V lost 0 bases and J lost 3, with 14 bases in between. CDR3 protein: CASSYSKRAGDYGYTF. In DNA form, the CDR3 reads TGTGCCAGCAGTTACTCGAAAAGGGCAGGGGACTATGGCTACACCTTC.

The rearrangement joins TRBV2 to TRBJ1-2, with TRBD1 matching 9 bases. V lost 7 bases and J lost 4; bases outside the gene matches: 7. The germline gives CDR1 SNHLY, CDR2 FYNNEI. CDR3 length: 14 residues. The CDR3 is CASIGTGRGYGYTF. The CDR3 DNA follows: TGTGCCAGCATAGGGACAGGGAGAGGCTATGGCTACACCTTC.

The chain is built from TRBV10-3 and TRBJ1-3; 7 nucleotides align to TRBD1. Germline assignment: CDR1 ENHRY and CDR2 SYGVKD. With V trimmed by 2 bases and J by 6 bases, 1 base remained unmatched. This CDR3 is 13 amino acids long. This CDR3 is CAISEGQENTIYF. As DNA, the CDR3 is TGTGCCATCAGTGAGGGACAGGAAAACACCATATATTTT.

The CDR3 reads CSASRGGANNSPLHF. CDR3 DNA: TGCAGTGCTAGTCGCGGGGGCGCGAATAATTCACCCCTCCACTTT. V gene TRBV20-1 combines with J gene TRBJ1-6, with TRBD1 as a possible D gene (6 bases). Germline V gene lookup returns CDR1 DFQATT and CDR2 SNEGSKA (reference sequence). Trimming cost V 3 bases and J 5 bases, with 14 bases left between them. CDR3 length equals 15 residues.

The V call is TRBV15, the J call TRBJ1-1; D not certain. There are 16 residues in the CDR3. Germline V gene data show CDR1 as LNHNV and CDR2 as YYDKDF (reference sequence). The V end lost 0 bases, the J end lost 5 bases, and 16 bases lay between the germline ends. The CDR3 protein is CATSRDGRGGMTEAFF. Here the CDR3 DNA reads TGTGCCACCAGCAGAGATGGAAGAGGCGGCATGACTGAAGCTTTCTTT.

The chain is built from TRBV7-9 and TRBJ1-6, with TRBD1 matching over 8 bases. With 5 bases clipped from V and 10 bases from J, the junction kept 13 bases outside the gene matches. Germline loops: CDR1 SEHNR, CDR2 FQNEAQ (reference sequence). The CDR3 is 16 residues long. Here the CDR3 reads CASSPTQDRGRSPLHF. The CDR3 nucleotides are TGTGCCAGCAGCCCGACACAAGACAGGGGTCGATCACCCCTCCACTTT.

The rearrangement joins TRBV6-6 to TRBJ2-7; TRBD1 agrees at 9 bases. The CDR3 is 14 residues long. J was trimmed by 7 bases and V by 7 bases; bases with no gene match: 11. From germline, CDR1 is MNHNY and CDR2 SVGAGI (reference sequence). CDR3 sequence reads: CASNPGQGAGEQYF. The CDR3 DNA reads as TGTGCCAGCAATCCGGGACAGGGTGCGGGAGAGCAGTACTTC.